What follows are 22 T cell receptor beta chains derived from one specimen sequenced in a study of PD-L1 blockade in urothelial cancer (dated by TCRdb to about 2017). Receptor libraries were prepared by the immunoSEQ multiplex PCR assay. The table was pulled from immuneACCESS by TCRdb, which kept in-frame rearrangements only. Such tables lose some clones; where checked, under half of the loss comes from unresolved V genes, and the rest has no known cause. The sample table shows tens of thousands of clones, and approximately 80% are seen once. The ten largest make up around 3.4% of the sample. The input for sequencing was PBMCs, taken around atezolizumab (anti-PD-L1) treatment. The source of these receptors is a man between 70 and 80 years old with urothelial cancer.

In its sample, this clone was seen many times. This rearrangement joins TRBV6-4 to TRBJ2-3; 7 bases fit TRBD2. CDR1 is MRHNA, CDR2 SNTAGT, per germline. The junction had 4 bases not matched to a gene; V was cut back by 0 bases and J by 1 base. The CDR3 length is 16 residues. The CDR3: CASSDSWAGGTDTQYF. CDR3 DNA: TGTGCCAGCAGTGACTCGTGGGCGGGGGGCACAGATACGCAGTATTTT.

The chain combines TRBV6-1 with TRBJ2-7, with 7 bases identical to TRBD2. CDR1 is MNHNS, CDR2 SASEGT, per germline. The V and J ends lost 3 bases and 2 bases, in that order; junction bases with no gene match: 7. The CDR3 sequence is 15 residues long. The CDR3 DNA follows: TGTGCCAGCAGTGATCTCGGGGGGACGACCTACGAGCAGTACTTC. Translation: CASSDLGGTTYEQYF.

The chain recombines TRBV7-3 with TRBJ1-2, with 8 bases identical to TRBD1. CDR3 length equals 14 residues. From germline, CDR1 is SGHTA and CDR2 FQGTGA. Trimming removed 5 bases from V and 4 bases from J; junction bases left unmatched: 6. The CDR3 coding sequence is TGTGCCAGCAGCACTTCAGGGGGCGGCTATGGCTACACCTTC. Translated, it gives CASSTSGGGYGYTF.

CDR3 region: CASSTLQPTSEQYF. The CDR3 coding sequence is TGTGCCAGTAGTACCCTTCAACCGACAAGCGAGCAGTACTTC. V is TRBV19 and J is TRBJ2-7; D is unresolved. The CDR3 has 14 amino acids. Between the trimmed V and J ends, which lost 4 bases and 6 bases, there was a span of 16 bases. CDR1 is LNHDA and CDR2 is SQIVND in the germline V gene (reference sequence).

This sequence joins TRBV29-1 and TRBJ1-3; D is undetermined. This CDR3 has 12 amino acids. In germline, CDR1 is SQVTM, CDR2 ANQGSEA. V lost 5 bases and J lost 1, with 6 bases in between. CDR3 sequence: CSVRVSGNTIYF. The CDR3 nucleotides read TGCAGCGTTCGGGTTTCTGGAAACACCATATATTTT.

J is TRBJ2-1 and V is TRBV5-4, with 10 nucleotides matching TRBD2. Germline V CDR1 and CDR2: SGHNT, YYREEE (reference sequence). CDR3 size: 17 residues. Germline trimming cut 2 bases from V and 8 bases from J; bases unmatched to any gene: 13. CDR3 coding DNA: TGTGCCAGCAGCTTTTCATTACCCTCTAGCGGGGGCTATGAGCAGTTCTTC. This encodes CASSFSLPSSGGYEQFF.

The CDR3 sequence is CASSITPSAYNEQFF. The CDR3, as DNA: TGTGCCAGCAGCATCACCCCGTCAGCCTACAATGAGCAGTTCTTC. The J gene is TRBJ2-1, the V gene TRBV7-2; no clear D gene. Germline values: CDR1 SGHTA, CDR2 FQGNSA. With 5 bases removed from V and 2 bases from J, the gap between germline ends came to 13 bases. The CDR3 extends over 15 amino acids.

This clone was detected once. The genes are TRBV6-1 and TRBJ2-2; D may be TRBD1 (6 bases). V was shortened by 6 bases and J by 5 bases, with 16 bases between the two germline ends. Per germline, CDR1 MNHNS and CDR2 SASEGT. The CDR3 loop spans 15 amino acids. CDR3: CASRDRPQGTGELFF. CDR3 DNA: TGTGCCAGCAGAGACAGGCCCCAGGGAACCGGGGAGCTGTTTTTT.

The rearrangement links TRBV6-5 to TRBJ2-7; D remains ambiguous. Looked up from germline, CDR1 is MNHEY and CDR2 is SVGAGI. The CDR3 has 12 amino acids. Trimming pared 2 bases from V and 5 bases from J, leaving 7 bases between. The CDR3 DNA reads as TGTGCCAGCAGTTACACAGCCGACGAGCAGTACTTC. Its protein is CASSYTADEQYF.

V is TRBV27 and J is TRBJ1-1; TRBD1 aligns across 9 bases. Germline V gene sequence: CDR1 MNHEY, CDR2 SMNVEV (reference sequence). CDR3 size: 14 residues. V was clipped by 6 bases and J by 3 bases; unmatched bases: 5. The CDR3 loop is CASSLQGAYTEAFF. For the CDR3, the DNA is TGTGCCAGCAGCTTACAGGGGGCTTACACTGAAGCTTTCTTT.

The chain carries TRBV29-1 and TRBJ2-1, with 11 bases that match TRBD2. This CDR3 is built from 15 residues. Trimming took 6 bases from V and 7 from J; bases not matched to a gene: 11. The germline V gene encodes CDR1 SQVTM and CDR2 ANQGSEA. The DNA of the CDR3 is TGCAGCGTCCGTGGGTTAGCGGGGGGGATTAATGAGCAGTTCTTC. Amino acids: CSVRGLAGGINEQFF.

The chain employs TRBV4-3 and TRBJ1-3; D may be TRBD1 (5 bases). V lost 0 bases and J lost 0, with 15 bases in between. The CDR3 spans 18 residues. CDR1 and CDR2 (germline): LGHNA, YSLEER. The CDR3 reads CASSQDLPRAYSGNTIYF. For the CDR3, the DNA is TGCGCCAGCAGCCAAGATCTCCCCAGGGCCTACTCTGGAAACACCATATATTTT.

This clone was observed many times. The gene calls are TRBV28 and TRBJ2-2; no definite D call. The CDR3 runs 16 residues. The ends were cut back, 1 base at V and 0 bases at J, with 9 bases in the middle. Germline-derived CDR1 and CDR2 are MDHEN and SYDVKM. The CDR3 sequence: CASSLLYSSNTGELFF. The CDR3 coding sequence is TGTGCCAGCAGTTTATTGTACAGTTCGAACACCGGGGAGCTGTTTTTT.

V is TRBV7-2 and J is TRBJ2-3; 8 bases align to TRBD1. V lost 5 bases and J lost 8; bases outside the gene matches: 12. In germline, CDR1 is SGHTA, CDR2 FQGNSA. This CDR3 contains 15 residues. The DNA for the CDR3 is TGTGCCAGCAGCCCGGCCCGGGACAGGAAAAGTACGCAGTATTTT. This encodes CASSPARDRKSTQYF.

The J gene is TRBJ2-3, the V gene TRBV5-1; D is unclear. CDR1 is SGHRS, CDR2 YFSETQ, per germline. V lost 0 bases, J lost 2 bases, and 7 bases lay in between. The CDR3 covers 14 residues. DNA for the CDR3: TGCGCCAGCAGCTTGGAACTCGCCACAGATACGCAGTATTTT. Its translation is CASSLELATDTQYF.

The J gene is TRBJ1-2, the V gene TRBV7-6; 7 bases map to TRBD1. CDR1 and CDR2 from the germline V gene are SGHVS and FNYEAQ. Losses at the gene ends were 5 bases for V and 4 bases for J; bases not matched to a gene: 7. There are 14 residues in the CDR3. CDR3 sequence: CASSMTGSPYGYTF. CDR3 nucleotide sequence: TGTGCCAGCAGCATGACAGGGTCGCCCTATGGCTACACCTTC.

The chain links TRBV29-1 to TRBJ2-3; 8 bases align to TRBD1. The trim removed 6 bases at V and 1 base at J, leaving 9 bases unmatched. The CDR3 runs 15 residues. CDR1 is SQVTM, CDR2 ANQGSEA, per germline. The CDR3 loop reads CSVGNRGARTDTQYF. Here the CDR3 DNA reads TGCAGCGTGGGTAACAGGGGGGCCCGCACAGATACGCAGTATTTT.

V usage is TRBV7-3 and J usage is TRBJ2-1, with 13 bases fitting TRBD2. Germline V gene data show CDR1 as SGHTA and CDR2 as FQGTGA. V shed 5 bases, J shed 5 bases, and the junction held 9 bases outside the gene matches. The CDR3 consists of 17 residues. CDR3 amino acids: CASSPRTSGSVDNEQFF. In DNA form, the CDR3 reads TGTGCCAGCAGCCCTAGGACTAGCGGGAGTGTCGACAATGAGCAGTTCTTC.

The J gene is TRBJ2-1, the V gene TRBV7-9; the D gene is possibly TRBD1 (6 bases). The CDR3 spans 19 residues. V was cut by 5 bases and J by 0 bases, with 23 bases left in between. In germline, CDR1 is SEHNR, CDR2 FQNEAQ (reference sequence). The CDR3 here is CASSPGDAEAYNSYNEQFF. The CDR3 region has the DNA TGTGCCAGCAGCCCAGGGGACGCCGAAGCCTATAACTCCTACAATGAGCAGTTCTTC.

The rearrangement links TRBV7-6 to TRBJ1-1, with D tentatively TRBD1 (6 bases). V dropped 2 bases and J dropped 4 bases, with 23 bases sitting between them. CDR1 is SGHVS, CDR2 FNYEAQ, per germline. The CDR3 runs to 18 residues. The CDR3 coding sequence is TGTGCCAGCAGCTTATCCGCTTATTTAGGGGAGGGGGGCACTGAAGCTTTCTTT. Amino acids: CASSLSAYLGEGGTEAFF.

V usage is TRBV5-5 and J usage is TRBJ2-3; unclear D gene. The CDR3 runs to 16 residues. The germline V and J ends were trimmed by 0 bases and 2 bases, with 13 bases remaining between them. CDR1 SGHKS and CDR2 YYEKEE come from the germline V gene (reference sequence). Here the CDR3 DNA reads TGTGCCAGCAGCTTGGTAATGTATGCTAACACAGATACGCAGTATTTT. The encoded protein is CASSLVMYANTDTQYF.

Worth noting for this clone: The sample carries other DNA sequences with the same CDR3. This CDR3 is CASSPRSNTEAFF. DNA of the CDR3: TGTGCCAGCAGCCCGCGGAGTAACACTGAAGCTTTCTTT. The genes are TRBV9 and TRBJ1-1, with unresolved D. The ends were cut back, 4 bases at V and 2 bases at J, with 9 bases in the middle. CDR3 length: 13 amino acids. CDR1 is SGDLS and CDR2 is YYNGEE in the germline V gene.